One sample yielded the 19 T cell receptor beta chains listed below, sequenced in a study of OX40 agonist ivuxolimab in advanced cancers. Clones were sequenced by immunoSEQ multiplex PCR, and TCRdb holds only the in-frame ones, with some missing. The table shows over 80,000 clones, with more than 80% occurring only once. The sample consisted of CD4+ or CD8+ T cells sorted from blood, taken in a trial of the OX40 agonist ivuxolimab. The receptors originated from an adult with an advanced solid tumor such as melanoma, head and neck, liver or kidney cancer.

In this sample, this clone turned up once. The V call is TRBV5-1, the J call TRBJ2-3; possible D gene TRBD2, 5 bases. Germline V lookup: CDR1 SGHRS, CDR2 YFSETQ. Trimming took off 0 bases at V and 3 bases at J, with 14 bases between the two ends. This CDR3 has 16 amino acids. CDR3 nucleotides: TGCGCCAGCAGCTTGGTGGGTGGGAGAGAGACAGATACGCAGTATTTT. The encoded protein is CASSLVGGRETDTQYF.

The genes are TRBV9 and TRBJ1-4; unclear D gene. CDR1 and CDR2 from the germline V gene are SGDLS and YYNGEE. V lost 0 bases and J lost 3, with 18 bases in between. The CDR3 contains 18 residues. CDR3 protein: CASSVGPTNRGSNEKLFF. Written as DNA, the CDR3 is TGTGCCAGCAGCGTAGGTCCCACGAATCGTGGGTCTAATGAAAAACTGTTTTTT.

V usage is TRBV4-2 and J usage is TRBJ2-1; D unresolved. V was shortened by 0 bases and J by 4 bases, with 10 bases between the two germline ends. The CDR3 is 15 amino acids. Germline-derived CDR1 and CDR2 are LGHNA and YNFKEQ. DNA of the CDR3: TGTGCCAGCAGCCAAGAACTAACGCCTTACAATGAGCAGTTCTTC. This translates into CASSQELTPYNEQFF.

This chain connects TRBV5-1 to TRBJ1-1; D remains ambiguous. Germline lookup yields CDR1 SGHRS and CDR2 YFSETQ. This CDR3 is 12 amino acids long. V lost 4 bases and J lost 8, with 12 bases in between. The CDR3 DNA is TGCGCCAGCAGCAATCTGGGAGGGGAAGCTTTCTTT. It translates to CASSNLGGEAFF.

V gene TRBV9 combines with J gene TRBJ2-1; TRBD2 agrees at 13 bases. V lost 0 bases to trimming and J lost 5 bases; unmatched junction nucleotides: 5. Germline CDR1 SGDLS, CDR2 YYNGEE. This CDR3 contains 17 residues. DNA for the CDR3: TGTGCCAGCAGCGTAGAGATCGGACTAGCGGGAGACAATGAGCAGTTCTTC. It codes for CASSVEIGLAGDNEQFF.

The chain links TRBV21-1 to TRBJ2-1; the listed D gene, TRBD1, was not tested against the DNA. TRBV21-1 is annotated as a pseudogene. This CDR3 has 13 residues. Here the CDR3 reads CASSLQGYNEQFF. Here the CDR3 DNA reads TGTGCCAGCAGCCTACAGGGATACAATGAGCAGTTCTTC.

This chain links TRBV7-8 with TRBJ1-4; D is uncertain. The CDR3 extends over 15 amino acids. Germline assignment: CDR1 SGHVS and CDR2 FQNEAQ. V shed 1 base and J shed 0 bases, with 6 bases lying between them. The CDR3 coding sequence is TGTGCCAGCAGCTTAGTTCAGACAACTAATGAAAAACTGTTTTTT. Residues: CASSLVQTTNEKLFF.

This chain uses TRBV14 with TRBJ1-1; unclear D gene. V shed 3 bases and J shed 1 base, with 15 bases lying between them. Germline V gene sequence: CDR1 SGHDN, CDR2 FVKESK. The CDR3 runs 16 residues. In DNA form, the CDR3 reads TGTGCCAGCAGCCACAGGATCCTCCGGGCGAACACTGAAGCTTTCTTT. The encoded protein is CASSHRILRANTEAFF. The complete variable domain, with remaining parts taken from reference TRBV14 and TRBJ1-1, reads EAGVTQFPSHSVIEKGQTVTLRCDPISGHDNLYWYRRVMGKEIKFLLHFVKESKQDESGMPNNRFLAERTGGTYSTLKVQPAELEDSGVYFCASSHRILRANTEAFFGQGTRLTVV.

The V gene is TRBV7-9, the J gene TRBJ2-7; 11 positions agree with TRBD2. This CDR3 region has 17 residues. The V gene's germline CDR1 is SEHNR and CDR2 FQNEAQ (reference sequence). The V segment lost 1 base and the J segment 0 bases; nucleotides outside the gene matches: 5. DNA of the CDR3: TGTGCCAGCAGCTTAGAAACAGGACTAGCGGGCTCCTACGAGCAGTACTTC. Protein: CASSLETGLAGSYEQYF.

This sequence joins TRBV27 and TRBJ2-1, with 9 bases lining up with TRBD1. J lost 2 bases, V lost 7 bases, and 6 bases had no gene match. In germline, CDR1 is MNHEY, CDR2 SMNVEV (reference sequence). The CDR3 is 15 residues long. The CDR3 reads CASKWGQGPYNEQFF. CDR3 coding DNA: TGTGCCAGCAAGTGGGGACAGGGTCCCTACAATGAGCAGTTCTTC.

The chain couples TRBV23-1 to TRBJ2-2; D gene ambiguous. TRBV23-1 is filed as an ORF, its function uncertain. Trimming took 5 bases from V and 6 from J, leaving 16 bases between them. The CDR3 totals 15 residues. CDR3 coding DNA: TGCGCCAGCAGTATAGCCGACATCAAGGCCGGGGAGCTGTTTTTT. Amino acid sequence: CASSIADIKAGELFF.

The CDR3 coding sequence is TGTGCCAGCAGATCCCAGGGGGGCCTAAGGACCGGGGAGCTGTTTTTT. Translated, it gives CASRSQGGLRTGELFF. V usage is TRBV27 and J usage is TRBJ2-2, with TRBD1 as a possible D gene (7 bases). From germline, CDR1 is MNHEY and CDR2 SMNVEV (reference sequence). There are 16 residues in the CDR3. V shed 6 bases and J shed 5 bases, with 19 bases lying between them.

The rearrangement links TRBV19 to TRBJ1-1; D not resolved. Germline V CDR1 and CDR2: LNHDA, SQIVND (reference sequence). The V gene lost 6 bases and the J gene lost 0 bases, with 11 bases spanning the gap. The CDR3 covers 14 residues. CDR3 in amino acids: CASRPRTVNTEAFF. The CDR3, as DNA: TGTGCCAGTAGGCCCCGAACAGTGAACACTGAAGCTTTCTTT.

This chain joins TRBV9 and TRBJ2-1; 16 nucleotides agree with TRBD2. The V gene end was trimmed by 0 bases and the J gene end by 1 base; junction bases not matched to a gene: 4. This CDR3 has 19 residues. Germline values: CDR1 SGDLS, CDR2 YYNGEE. CDR3 sequence (DNA): TGTGCCAGCAGCGTAGAGGGACTAGCGGGAGGGAGGTCCTACAATGAGCAGTTCTTC. This encodes CASSVEGLAGGRSYNEQFF.

This chain joins TRBV12-5 and TRBJ2-5; D not certain. Germline V CDR1 and CDR2: LGHNT, FRNRAP. V was trimmed by 1 base and J by 5 bases, leaving 5 bases between them. CDR3 length: 12 residues. As DNA, the CDR3 is TGTGCTAGTGGTTTGGAGGGTGAGACCCAGTACTTC. Translating it yields CASGLEGETQYF. The entire variable domain, with the rest obtained from reference TRBV12-5 and TRBJ2-5, is as follows: DARVTQTPRHKVTEMGQEVTMRCQPILGHNTVFWYRQTMMQGLELLAYFRNRAPLDDSGMPKDRFSAEMPDATLATLKIQPSEPRDSAVYFCASGLEGETQYFGPGTRLLVL.

Written as DNA, the CDR3 is TGTGCCAGCTCACCAAGCGCAATCTCCGGGACAGAAGCTTTCTTT. This translates into CASSPSAISGTEAFF. The chain is built from TRBV18 and TRBJ1-1; perhaps TRBD1 as D (6 bases). The CDR3 length is 15 residues. V gave up 2 bases and J gave up 8 bases, with 18 bases separating them. Germline V gives CDR1 KGHSH, CDR2 LQKENI.

This clone was counted a single time. CDR3 sequence reads: CASSTQRGPPEQFF. CDR3 nucleotides: TGTGCCAGTAGCACCCAGAGGGGACCCCCTGAGCAGTTCTTC. The V and J genes are TRBV19 and TRBJ2-1, with D possibly called TRBD1 or TRBD2 (5 bases each). From germline, CDR1 is LNHDA and CDR2 SQIVND (reference sequence). Trimming took 6 bases from V and 9 from J, leaving 18 bases between them. CDR3 length: 14 amino acids.

The chain joins TRBV19 to TRBJ1-2, with no clear D. Germline-derived CDR1 and CDR2 are LNHDA and SQIVND (reference sequence). The CDR3 extends over 13 amino acids. Trimming stripped 6 bases from V and 0 bases from J, with 8 bases between. Here the CDR3 reads CASRTETNYGYTF. In nucleotides, the CDR3 is TGTGCCAGTAGAACGGAGACTAACTATGGCTACACCTTC.

The chain is built from TRBV6-1 and TRBJ2-1; D unresolved. Trimming shortened V by 4 bases and J by 0 bases, and 10 bases separated the two germline ends. CDR3 size: 15 residues. CDR1 and CDR2 (germline): MNHNS, SASEGT. The CDR3 spells CASSGVPSSYNEQFF. DNA of the CDR3: TGTGCCAGCAGTGGGGTCCCGAGCTCCTACAATGAGCAGTTCTTC.